This TCR beta chain originates from a study of cytomegalovirus exposure and HLA in healthy donors. Background on the study: Counted in an early data release were tens of millions of unique TCRs from HLA-typed donors.

Study outcomes and limitations: Reported findings show TCR beta sequences accurately forecast HLA-A and HLA-B alleles in most subjects. An analysis that came later showed most CMV-associated TCR beta chains appearing HLA-restricted.

Primers included in the PCR were 60 Vbeta and 13 Jbeta primers. In the study's own analysis: The authors later counted 70 million to 85 million unique TCR beta chains, roughly 11 million of them shared. Method: immunoSEQ multiplex PCR; TCRdb's copy keeps in-frame clones and lacks some. The D gene and trimming were derived from the DNA, and the V and J assignments and clone size from that table. The sample table sets out tens of thousands of clones. Comments on this clone: No antigen is known for it.

The sample was PBMCs. The receptor was derived from a man in his forties or fifties in good health and CMV-seronegative.

CDR3 loop: CASSSGRGNTEAFF. The DNA of the CDR3 is TGTGCCAGCAGTTCCGGCAGGGGGAACACTGAAGCTTTCTTT. V gene TRBV6-5 combines with J gene TRBJ1-1; a possible D gene is TRBD1 (6 bases). This CDR3 region has 14 residues. Germline loops: CDR1 MNHEY, CDR2 SVGAGI. The germline V and J ends were trimmed by 4 bases and 1 base, with 10 bases remaining between them.